Presented here are 15 T cell receptor beta chains from one specimen sequenced in a study of T cells in Graves' hyperthyroidism and ophthalmopathy. Regions amplified from RNA transcripts were the TCR beta CDR3 regions. In the first-round RT-PCR of the TCR CDR3, the HTBI primer set was used. TCRdb re-called the multiplex PCR reads with MiXCR, one entry per CDR3 protein. The top ten hold 8.9% of the sample, which has about 840,000 distinct CDR3 sequences, more than 30% seen once. Sequences were obtained from blood. These receptors were taken from a young man with Graves' hyperthyroidism.

The CDR3 region is CASSPTLAGGTYEQYF. The CDR3 DNA is TGTGCCAGCAGCCCAACCCTAGCGGGGGGAACCTACGAGCAGTACTTC. This chain joins TRBV3-1 and TRBJ2-7, with 11 positions matching TRBD2. In germline, CDR1 is LGHDT, CDR2 YNNKEL (reference sequence). The V and J ends lost 4 bases and 2 bases, in that order; junction bases with no gene match: 7. The CDR3 contains 16 residues.

This clonotype has just a few counts. The rearrangement uses TRBV20-1 and TRBJ2-3; either TRBD1 or TRBD2 may fit D (5 bases each). V gave up 1 base and J gave up 3 bases, with 8 bases separating them. Germline V gene data show CDR1 as DFQATT and CDR2 as SNEGSKA (reference sequence). This CDR3 region has 13 residues. CDR3 sequence reads: CSARVGTTDTQYF. DNA for the CDR3: TGCAGTGCTAGAGTCGGGACGACAGATACGCAGTATTTT.

This clonotype was seen only a few times. The chain carries TRBV7-8 and TRBJ2-5; D possibly corresponds to TRBD2 (6 bases). This CDR3 is built from 13 residues. Trimming pared 4 bases from V and 4 bases from J, leaving 10 bases between. Looked up from germline, CDR1 is SGHVS and CDR2 is FQNEAQ. CDR3 sequence (DNA): TGTGCCAGCAGCTGGGGACTCGCAGAGACCCAGTACTTC. It codes for CASSWGLAETQYF.

J is TRBJ2-7 and V is TRBV4-3; 10 bases map to TRBD2. J lost 3 bases, V lost 3 bases, and 8 bases had no gene match. The CDR3 sequence is 16 residues long. Germline V gives CDR1 LGHNA, CDR2 YSLEER. The CDR3 sequence is CASSQVLAGEYYEQYF. In DNA form, the CDR3 reads TGCGCCAGCAGCCAGGTCCTAGCGGGAGAATACTACGAGCAGTACTTC.

This chain links TRBV7-3 with TRBJ2-2, with 7 positions matching TRBD1. The CDR3 extends over 16 amino acids. V was clipped by 0 bases and J by 6 bases; unmatched bases: 7. CDR1 and CDR2 from the germline V gene are SGHTA and FQGTGA. CDR3 nucleotides: TGTGCCAGCAGCTTAACGTATTCCCAGGGGGCCGGGGAGCTGTTTTTT. Encoded protein: CASSLTYSQGAGELFF.

The chain joins TRBV9 to TRBJ2-7, with D perhaps matching TRBD2 (6 bases). The V end was cut by 0 bases, the J end by 1 base, with 14 bases between. This CDR3 has 16 amino acids. Germline V CDR1 and CDR2: SGDLS, YYNGEE. Here the CDR3 reads CASSVDPLANSYEQYF. For the CDR3, the DNA is TGTGCCAGCAGCGTAGACCCCCTAGCGAATTCCTACGAGCAGTACTTC.

On this clonotype: The junction differs from germline at one of its ends, possibly a read error. This chain links TRBV7-2 with TRBJ2-7, with 9 bases matching TRBD2. The CDR3 totals 17 residues. Germline V lookup: CDR1 SGHTA, CDR2 FQGNSA. CDR3 DNA sequence: TGCGCCAGCAGCCAAGCTCCTAGCGGGAACCTTCCCTACGAGCAGTACTTC. Amino acid sequence: CASSQAPSGNLPYEQYF.

Only a few counts were recorded for this clonotype. This sequence joins TRBV6-5 and TRBJ1-4, with 7 bases lining up with TRBD1. Germline loops: CDR1 MNHEY, CDR2 SVGAGI. The CDR3 is made up of 12 amino acids. The V segment lost 4 bases and the J segment 13 bases; nucleotides outside the gene matches: 6. The CDR3 is CASSSNTGVLFF. The CDR3 DNA follows: TGTGCCAGCAGTTCCAATACAGGGGTACTGTTTTTT.

The chain employs TRBV5-1 and TRBJ1-1, with TRBD1 identical over 8 bases. The CDR3 is 15 residues long. Germline V lookup: CDR1 SGHRS, CDR2 YFSETQ. V dropped 3 bases and J dropped 5; count of bases not matched to a gene: 9. CDR3 residues: CASSSTTGVGTEAFF. In DNA form, the CDR3 reads TGCGCCAGCAGCTCGACGACAGGGGTCGGGACTGAAGCTTTCTTT.

This sequence joins TRBV29-1 and TRBJ2-5; weak D call: TRBD2 (6 bases). Per the germline V gene, CDR1 is SQVTM and CDR2 is ANQGSEA. The CDR3 is 12 amino acids. V lost 3 bases to trimming and J lost 3 bases, with 8 bases between them. The CDR3 loop reads CSVDGGKETQYF. CDR3 bases: TGCAGCGTTGATGGGGGGAAAGAGACCCAGTACTTC.

With respect to this clonotype: This clone may be a read error of a much larger clone one base away. Because the CDR3 is missing its conserved closing phenylalanine or tryptophan, this is likely a read error. This chain uses TRBV20-1 with TRBJ2-7; no reliable D call. The CDR3 consists of 11 residues. Deletions cut 7 bases from V and 4 bases from J, with 11 bases between. Germline V gene lookup returns CDR1 DFQATT and CDR2 SNEGSKA (reference sequence). CDR3 DNA sequence: TGCAGTGGGACGGCGATTTACGAGCAGTACCTC. It yields the protein CSGTAIYEQYL.

The rearrangement joins TRBV7-7 to TRBJ1-1, with 8 bases that match TRBD1. Germline V CDR1 and CDR2: SSHAT, FNYEAQ (reference sequence). The CDR3 consists of 12 residues. The CDR3 nucleotides are TGTGCTAGACAGGGGCCGGGCACTGAAGCTTTCTTT. Its translation is CARQGPGTEAFF.

This chain uses TRBV20-1 with TRBJ2-5; 7 bases are shared with TRBD2. This CDR3 is 12 amino acids long. J gave up 5 bases and V 5 bases, and 5 bases lay outside the gene matches. CDR1 is DFQATT, CDR2 SNEGSKA, per germline (reference sequence). The CDR3 DNA reads as TGCAGTGCTGGGAGGGTTGGCGAGACCCAGTACTTC. Its protein product is CSAGRVGETQYF.

Remarks on this clonotype: The conserved closing phenylalanine or tryptophan is absent in this CDR3, likely reflecting a read error. The limits of the CDR3 on the DNA are not certain, so only TCRdb's listed CDR3 is given. The rearrangement links TRBV2 to TRBJ1-1; the D segment call TRBD1 is taken from the table without a DNA check. CDR1 is SNHLY, CDR2 FYNNEI, per germline. The CDR3 sequence runs 9 residues, both termini included. CDR3 residues: CASSRDRAT.

The chain recombines TRBV2 with TRBJ2-7; possible D gene TRBD1, 6 bases. Trimming shortened V by 7 bases and J by 2 bases, and 15 bases separated the two germline ends. Germline CDR1 and CDR2: SNHLY and FYNNEI. The CDR3 spans 14 residues. CDR3 nucleotides: TGTGCCAGCATAGGGGGTAGAAGTGCCTACGAGCAGTACTTC. It is translated as CASIGGRSAYEQYF.